This T cell receptor (beta chain) came from a study of shared clonotypes between healthy human individuals. Across the study: Each donor's CD8 memory used one plate, CD8 naive two, each CD4 subset three.

Points from the study as a whole: What rarefaction showed was incomplete sorted-subset sequencing despite large depth. Generation probabilities were higher for clonotypes shared across all four sorted-subset donors than for unshared ones.

Germline V lookup: CDR1 ENHRY, CDR2 SYGVKD. This CDR3 has 15 amino acids. After removal of 6 bases from V and 5 bases from J, the junction contained 6 bases not matched to a gene. A CD45RA+ naive subset and a CD45RA-negative memory subset were split from CD4+ cells. Worth noting for this clone: Its target is not known.

Some clones are missing from TCRdb's copy, which holds only in-frame ones; the method was immunoSEQ multiplex PCR. The table has approximately 2.4 million clones, more than 90% seen once. The gene calls are TRBV10-3 and TRBJ1-6, with TRBD1 identical over 8 bases. The source is a man younger than 30 in good health. The sample taken for sequencing was naive CD4+ T cells sorted from blood. Sample subset: CD45RA+ positively selected. CDR3 sequence (DNA): TGTGCCATCAGCCCAGGGGGCGAGAATAATTCACCCCTCCACTTT. Its protein product is CAISPGGENNSPLHF.